The 32 T cell receptor beta chains reported below all come from one sample, sequenced in a study of cytomegalovirus exposure and HLA in healthy donors. The assay was immunoSEQ multiplex PCR, and TCRdb's table has in-frame clones only and misses some. Of 110,000 or so clones in the sample, 70% to 90% were seen once. The sample taken for sequencing was PBMCs. The receptors were sampled from a man aged 18 to 30 in good health and CMV-seronegative.

This chain links TRBV13 with TRBJ2-1; 8 nucleotides agree with TRBD2. The CDR3 loop spans 14 amino acids. The V gene's germline CDR1 is PRHDT and CDR2 FYEKMQ (reference sequence). V lost 1 base and J lost 11; bases outside the gene matches: 7. The chain's CDR3 is CASSLDLRGAQQFF. CDR3 DNA: TGTGCCAGCAGCTTAGATCTGCGGGGGGCACAGCAGTTCTTC.

The genes are TRBV11-3 and TRBJ2-3; TRBD1 is a possible D gene (6 bases). Trimming stripped 0 bases from V and 1 base from J, with 8 bases between. The CDR3 spans 15 residues. CDR1 and CDR2 from the germline V gene are SGHNT and YENEEA. The CDR3 sequence is CASSLESGGTDTQYF. CDR3 bases: TGTGCCAGCAGCTTAGAGTCAGGGGGCACAGATACGCAGTATTTT. The full variable domain, in which reference TRBV11-3 and TRBJ2-3 provide the parts outside the CDR3, is EAGVVQSPRYKIIEKKQPVAFWCNPISGHNTLYWYLQNLGQGPELLIRYENEEAVDDSQLPKDRFSAERLKGVDSTLKIQPAELGDSAVYLCASSLESGGTDTQYFGPGTRLTVL.

The chain joins TRBV28 to TRBJ2-5, with D possibly being TRBD2 (5 bases). Trimming removed 4 bases at V and 2 bases at J, with 11 bases between. CDR1 MDHEN and CDR2 SYDVKM come from the germline V gene. The CDR3 extends over 14 amino acids. CDR3 protein: CASSYPREQETQYF. CDR3 nucleotide sequence: TGTGCCAGCAGTTATCCCCGGGAACAAGAGACCCAGTACTTC.

This rearrangement joins TRBV7-2 to TRBJ2-7; possible D gene TRBD2, 5 bases. CDR1 is SGHTA and CDR2 is FQGNSA in the germline V gene. V lost 4 bases, J lost 0 bases, and 13 bases lay in between. This CDR3 region has 15 residues. This chain's CDR3 is CASSSWTGNSYEQYF. CDR3 nucleotides: TGTGCCAGCAGCTCGTGGACTGGTAACTCCTACGAGCAGTACTTC.

The chain uses TRBV19 and TRBJ1-5; TRBD1 matches at 8 bases. Germline values: CDR1 LNHDA, CDR2 SQIVND (reference sequence). After removal of 6 bases from V and 1 base from J, the junction contained 5 bases not matched to a gene. This CDR3 region has 15 residues. The CDR3 here is CASRKDRDSNQPQHF. The CDR3 nucleotides read TGTGCCAGTAGAAAGGACAGGGACAGCAATCAGCCCCAGCATTTT.

This sequence joins TRBV29-1 and TRBJ2-3; 11 positions agree with TRBD2. The CDR3 totals 14 residues. V shed 6 bases and J 4 bases; nucleotides not matched to a gene: 6. Germline CDR1 SQVTM, CDR2 ANQGSEA. In DNA form, the CDR3 reads TGCAGCGTAGACGGGACTAGCGGACCAGATACGCAGTATTTT. It yields the protein CSVDGTSGPDTQYF.

This clone was detected only once. The chain is built from TRBV9 and TRBJ2-2, with 12 nucleotides matching TRBD2. Looked up from germline, CDR1 is SGDLS and CDR2 is YYNGEE. Unmatched junction bases numbered 9, after V lost 0 bases and J lost 0 bases. This CDR3 contains 20 residues. CDR3 DNA sequence: TGTGCCAGCAGCGTAGCCCGACTAGCGGGGGTACTGACGAACACCGGGGAGCTGTTTTTT. Its translation: CASSVARLAGVLTNTGELFF.

V gene TRBV5-1 combines with J gene TRBJ2-5; TRBD2 matches 14 bases. J gave up 2 bases and V 4 bases, and 7 bases lay outside the gene matches. This CDR3 contains 17 residues. Germline lookup yields CDR1 SGHRS and CDR2 YFSETQ. The CDR3 sequence: CASSPAGLAGGQETQYF. The CDR3 DNA is TGCGCCAGCAGCCCGGCAGGACTAGCGGGAGGACAAGAGACCCAGTACTTC.

The chain has TRBV19 and TRBJ1-5; D perhaps matches TRBD1 (6 bases). CDR1 and CDR2 from the germline V gene are LNHDA and SQIVND (reference sequence). The CDR3 loop spans 14 amino acids. V lost 4 bases and J 9 bases, leaving 16 bases between the germline ends. CDR3 protein: CASSNQGTTMPQHF. The CDR3 DNA follows: TGTGCCAGTAGTAATCAGGGGACCACGATGCCCCAGCATTTT.

This rearrangement joins TRBV11-2 to TRBJ1-2, with TRBD1 matching over 10 bases. CDR1 is SGHAT, CDR2 FQNNGV, per germline. V shed 6 bases, J shed 5 bases, and the junction held 9 bases outside the gene matches. This CDR3 region has 15 residues. This chain's CDR3 is CASRNYRDRGYGYTF. The DNA for the CDR3 is TGTGCCAGCAGAAATTACCGGGACAGGGGTTATGGCTACACCTTC.

J is TRBJ2-1 and V is TRBV9, with TRBD2 identical over 11 bases. This CDR3 spans 16 amino acids. Germline V gene lookup returns CDR1 SGDLS and CDR2 YYNGEE. V lost 4 bases to trimming and J lost 3 bases; unmatched junction nucleotides: 6. DNA for the CDR3: TGTGCCAGCAGCCCAACCGGGACTAGCGGCTACAATGAGCAGTTCTTC. As protein: CASSPTGTSGYNEQFF.

The V and J genes are TRBV19 and TRBJ2-7; TRBD1 matches at 9 bases. This CDR3 is built from 15 residues. The J segment lost 1 base and the V segment lost 5 bases, leaving 6 bases of the junction unmatched. Per germline, CDR1 LNHDA and CDR2 SQIVND (reference sequence). The CDR3 nucleotides are TGTGCCAGTAGTCCGCGGACAGGGGCGTCCTACGAGCAGTACTTC. Translated, it gives CASSPRTGASYEQYF.

The CDR3 loop is CAISDYRDRRKVYEQYF. Written as DNA, the CDR3 is TGTGCCATCAGTGACTACCGGGACAGGCGAAAAGTCTACGAGCAGTACTTC. The chain has TRBV10-3 and TRBJ2-7; 8 bases are shared with TRBD1. The CDR3 loop spans 17 amino acids. V gave up 3 bases and J gave up 3 bases; unmatched junction bases: 13. Germline loops: CDR1 ENHRY, CDR2 SYGVKD.

V and J are TRBV6-1 and TRBJ1-1; D gene ambiguous. Trimming took off 6 bases at V and 1 base at J, with 15 bases between the two ends. CDR1 and CDR2 (germline): MNHNS, SASEGT. The CDR3 consists of 15 residues. CDR3 loop: CASSKIGRENTEAFF. DNA of the CDR3: TGTGCCAGCAGCAAAATTGGACGGGAGAACACTGAAGCTTTCTTT.

This clone showed up just a few times. The CDR3 region is CASSLGRKTSTDTQYF. CDR3 in DNA: TGTGCCAGCAGCTTAGGGCGGAAAACTAGCACAGATACGCAGTATTTT. This rearrangement joins TRBV7-9 to TRBJ2-3; D is undetermined. V shed 1 base and J shed 0 bases, with 11 bases lying between them. This CDR3 contains 16 residues. Germline V CDR1 and CDR2: SEHNR, FQNEAQ (reference sequence).

The V gene is TRBV6-5, the J gene TRBJ2-1, with D perhaps TRBD1 (5 bases). There are 15 residues in the CDR3. Trimming took off 0 bases at V and 5 bases at J, with 11 bases between the two ends. Germline loops: CDR1 MNHEY, CDR2 SVGAGI. The CDR3 sequence is CASSYSSDIHNEQFF. CDR3 nucleotides: TGTGCCAGCAGTTACTCATCGGACATACACAATGAGCAGTTCTTC.

The rearrangement uses TRBV29-1 and TRBJ2-1, with D perhaps matching TRBD1 (6 bases). Germline V gene data show CDR1 as SQVTM and CDR2 as ANQGSEA. The V gene lost 0 bases and the J gene lost 4 bases, with 7 bases spanning the gap. CDR3 length: 13 residues. In DNA, the CDR3 is TGCAGCGTTGAAGAACAGGGTTACAATGAGCAGTTCTTC. Translation: CSVEEQGYNEQFF.

The chain uses TRBV5-1 and TRBJ2-5; D is unresolved. This CDR3 region has 13 residues. The V end was cut by 1 base, the J end by 1 base, with 5 bases between. Germline lookup yields CDR1 SGHRS and CDR2 YFSETQ. The CDR3 coding sequence is TGCGCCAGCAGCTTGCAAATCCAAGAGACCCAGTACTTC. Residues: CASSLQIQETQYF.

The chain recombines TRBV6-5 with TRBJ1-4; 12 bases fit TRBD1. After removal of 2 bases from V and 7 bases from J, the junction contained 2 bases not matched to a gene. CDR3 length equals 15 residues. Germline assignment: CDR1 MNHEY and CDR2 SVGAGI. Here the CDR3 reads CASSYGTGGGEKLFF. Written as DNA, the CDR3 is TGTGCCAGCAGTTACGGGACAGGGGGCGGTGAAAAACTGTTTTTT.

Concerning this clone itself: One end of the junction does not line up with germline, which may come from a read error. The chain links TRBV13 to TRBJ1-2, with 8 bases fitting TRBD1. This CDR3 has 13 residues. Per the germline V gene, CDR1 is PRHDT and CDR2 is FYEKMQ (reference sequence). The CDR3 region has the DNA TGTGCCAGCACCTCATTTCGGACAGGGTTTTGCCTATTC. This sequence encodes CASTSFRTGFCLF.

V usage is TRBV14 and J usage is TRBJ2-1; 14 bases line up with TRBD2. The germline gives CDR1 SGHDN, CDR2 FVKESK. CDR3 size: 15 residues. Trimming at V came to 3 bases and at J to 9 bases, leaving 4 bases not matched to a gene. The CDR3 nucleotides read TGTGCCAGCAGCCAGACTAGCGGGGGGGCCAGTGAGCAGTTCTTC. It is translated as CASSQTSGGASEQFF.

V is TRBV6-5 and J is TRBJ1-4; TRBD1 agrees at 8 bases. With V trimmed by 4 bases and J by 4 bases, 2 bases remained unmatched. The CDR3 extends over 14 amino acids. Germline V gene lookup returns CDR1 MNHEY and CDR2 SVGAGI. CDR3 protein: CASSLGQDNEKLFF. For the CDR3, the DNA is TGTGCCAGCAGTTTGGGACAGGATAATGAAAAACTGTTTTTT.

This clone appeared once. This rearrangement joins TRBV27 to TRBJ1-5; 9 nucleotides match TRBD1. CDR1 and CDR2 from the germline V gene are MNHEY and SMNVEV (reference sequence). This CDR3 has 17 residues. Unmatched junction bases numbered 9, after V lost 2 bases and J lost 4 bases. CDR3: CASSLRPDRGVNQPQHF. The CDR3 bases are TGTGCCAGCAGTTTACGGCCGGACAGGGGAGTTAATCAGCCCCAGCATTTT.

V is TRBV4-3 and J is TRBJ1-4; no reliable D call. V was shortened by 4 bases and J by 7 bases, with 16 bases between the two germline ends. Germline CDR1 reads LGHNA; CDR2 reads YSLEER. The CDR3 contains 15 residues. The CDR3 loop is CASSPRFGQTEKLFF. The CDR3 nucleotides are TGCGCCAGCAGCCCCAGGTTTGGGCAGACTGAAAAACTGTTTTTT.

The chain combines TRBV30 with TRBJ2-7, with D possibly being TRBD2 (5 bases). V was trimmed by 8 bases and J by 2 bases, leaving 13 bases between them. CDR1 GTSNPN and CDR2 SVGIG come from the germline V gene (reference sequence). The CDR3 covers 12 residues. CDR3 sequence: CAGLLVPYEQYF. For the CDR3, the DNA is TGTGCCGGCCTACTAGTCCCCTACGAGCAGTACTTC.

The chain combines TRBV6-1 with TRBJ2-2; D is possibly TRBD1 (5 bases). The CDR3 has 16 residues. V was shortened by 2 bases and J by 2 bases, with 12 bases between the two germline ends. Germline V gives CDR1 MNHNS, CDR2 SASEGT. The chain's CDR3 is CASSERAGPNTGELFF. The CDR3 DNA reads TGTGCCAGCAGTGAACGGGCAGGGCCTAACACCGGGGAGCTGTTTTTT.

The CDR3 region is CASSVIEGNTIYF. In nucleotides, the CDR3 is TGTGCCAGCAGCGTAATAGAAGGAAACACCATATATTTT. This rearrangement joins TRBV9 to TRBJ1-3; D not certain. Trimming removed 1 base at V and 4 bases at J, with 6 bases between. The CDR3 runs 13 residues. Germline V lookup: CDR1 SGDLS, CDR2 YYNGEE.

The CDR3 sequence is CASSQLTGYGYTF. The CDR3 bases are TGTGCCAGCAGCCAATTGACAGGTTATGGCTACACCTTC. This rearrangement joins TRBV5-5 to TRBJ1-2, with D perhaps matching TRBD1 (6 bases). This CDR3 is 13 amino acids long. Trimming took off 4 bases at V and 5 bases at J, with 12 bases between the two ends. Germline CDR1 reads SGHKS; CDR2 reads YYEKEE (reference sequence).

The chain links TRBV9 to TRBJ1-5; 10 bases are a match to TRBD1. Trimming removed 2 bases from V and 0 bases from J; junction bases left unmatched: 8. Germline V CDR1 and CDR2: SGDLS, YYNGEE. There are 18 residues in the CDR3. For the CDR3, the DNA is TGTGCCAGCAGCGTTGACGACAGGGGGCTTTATAGCAATCAGCCCCAGCATTTT. As protein: CASSVDDRGLYSNQPQHF.

This sequence joins TRBV10-3 and TRBJ1-6; unclear D gene. V was cut by 2 bases and J by 8 bases, with 7 bases left in between. CDR3 length: 13 residues. CDR1 and CDR2 (germline): ENHRY, SYGVKD. For the CDR3, the DNA is TGTGCCATCAGTGAGATCGGGGATTCACCCCTCCACTTT. Translating it yields CAISEIGDSPLHF.

The CDR3 sequence: CASSQYFTGNYGYTF. The CDR3, as DNA: TGCGCCAGCAGCCAATACTTCACAGGGAACTATGGCTACACCTTC. This rearrangement joins TRBV4-3 to TRBJ1-2; TRBD1 is a possible D gene (6 bases). This CDR3 region has 15 residues. V was clipped by 2 bases and J by 2 bases, with 12 bases between them. Germline assignment: CDR1 LGHNA and CDR2 YSLEER.

The V and J genes are TRBV6-1 and TRBJ1-4; D is perhaps TRBD1 (6 bases). Trimming removed 6 bases from V and 8 bases from J, with 16 bases in between. The length of the CDR3 is 14 residues. The germline CDR1 and CDR2 sequences are MNHNS and SASEGT. In nucleotides, the CDR3 is TGTGCCAGCAGCGCAGAGATACAGGGAGAAAAACTGTTTTTT. Translating it yields CASSAEIQGEKLFF.